This TCR beta chain was observed in a study of beta chain features in type 1 diabetes. Turning to the study itself: All of the samples together had more than 95 million sorted cells examined. The study, taken as a whole, reports: In comparison with healthy donors, patients had naive, central memory and Treg TCRB repertoires that appeared more similar.

Every bit of the isolated RNA underwent reverse transcription, so sequencing read expressed TCRB transcripts. Generated by immunoSEQ multiplex PCR, the TCRdb table keeps only in-frame clones and is missing some. The sample lists about 290,000 clones, 8% occurring once. On this clone: What it binds is unknown.

The CDR3 loop spans 17 amino acids. Trimming cost V 1 base and J 2 bases, with 14 bases left between them. The germline V gene has CDR1 KGHSH and CDR2 LQKENI. Specimen: central memory CD4+ T cells from blood. This clonotype originated in a woman aged 18-30 years in good health. The chain employs TRBV18 and TRBJ1-4; perhaps TRBD1 as D (5 bases). The CDR3 is CASSPLRQGGTNEKLFF. CDR3 DNA sequence: TGTGCCAGCTCACCACTCCGTCAGGGAGGTACTAATGAAAAACTGTTTTTT.